A single sample is the source of the 28 T cell receptor beta chains below, sequenced in a study of brain T cells in children with intractable seizures. Sequencing was performed with immunoSEQ multiplex PCR; in TCRdb, only in-frame clones are kept and a portion is missing. The data show around 44,000 clones, over 75% seen once. The sequencing here drew on peripheral blood, taken at surgery. These receptors originate from a girl aged 2-9 years with tuberous sclerosis and intractable seizures.

The chain recombines TRBV11-2 with TRBJ2-7, with TRBD1 identical over 11 bases. The CDR3 has 13 amino acids. Germline V gene sequence: CDR1 SGHAT, CDR2 FQNNGV. With V trimmed by 5 bases and J by 8 bases, 5 bases remained unmatched. The CDR3 DNA follows: TGTGCCAGCAGCGGTGGACAGGGGGCGCAGCAGTACTTC. As protein: CASSGGQGAQQYF.

The chain is built from TRBV19 and TRBJ2-2; the D gene is possibly TRBD1 (6 bases). CDR1 and CDR2 from the germline V gene are LNHDA and SQIVND (reference sequence). The CDR3 extends over 16 amino acids. V was trimmed by 4 bases and J by 0 bases, leaving 12 bases between them. The CDR3: CASSTGQTSNTGELFF. CDR3 nucleotides: TGTGCCAGTAGTACAGGACAGACCTCGAACACCGGGGAGCTGTTTTTT.

This clone was seen a few times. The gene calls are TRBV4-2 and TRBJ1-6; tentatively, D is TRBD1 (5 bases). The CDR3 runs 18 residues. Germline values: CDR1 LGHNA, CDR2 YNFKEQ. Trimming removed 1 base from V and 0 bases from J, with 13 bases in between. The CDR3 DNA follows: TGTGCCAGCAGCCAAGCCAGGGCCACTAGCTCCTATAATTCACCCCTCCACTTT. It translates to CASSQARATSSYNSPLHF.

The chain carries TRBV27 and TRBJ2-5, with D tentatively TRBD2 (7 bases). This CDR3 is built from 17 residues. The germline gives CDR1 MNHEY, CDR2 SMNVEV (reference sequence). V gave up 3 bases and J gave up 4 bases, with 21 bases separating them. The CDR3 sequence: CASSFSGTEGGGETQYF. DNA for the CDR3: TGTGCCAGCAGTTTCTCCGGGACGGAGGGGGGGGGAGAGACCCAGTACTTC.

The rearrangement links TRBV6-2 or TRBV6-3 to TRBJ1-2; D unclear. This CDR3 is built from 18 residues. Germline V CDR1 and CDR2: MNHEY, SVGEGT. V was shortened by 2 bases and J by 8 bases, with 27 bases between the two germline ends. The CDR3 loop reads CASSYLTLTRTLLGGYTF. CDR3 nucleotide sequence: TGTGCCAGCAGTTACCTAACGCTCACCCGGACCCTTCTGGGAGGCTACACCTTC.

The chain is built from TRBV6-5 and TRBJ2-5; 10 positions match TRBD1. CDR3 size: 14 residues. CDR1 MNHEY and CDR2 SVGAGI come from the germline V gene. V shed 6 bases, J shed 7 bases, and the junction held 8 bases outside the gene matches. The CDR3 DNA reads TGTGCCAGCAGGACGGGGACAGGGGTGGGGACCCAGTACTTC. Protein sequence: CASRTGTGVGTQYF.

The chain carries TRBV7-8 and TRBJ1-4; maybe TRBD1 (6 bases). CDR3 size: 17 residues. Germline assignment: CDR1 SGHVS and CDR2 FQNEAQ. V was shortened by 5 bases and J by 12 bases, with 28 bases between the two germline ends. The chain's CDR3 is CASSPRLAQGRNEELFF. CDR3 DNA: TGTGCCAGCAGCCCCCGATTAGCGCAGGGGCGGAATGAGGAACTGTTTTTT.

The chain links TRBV18 to TRBJ1-2; 7 bases are a match to TRBD1. Germline trimming cut 3 bases from V and 0 bases from J; bases unmatched to any gene: 4. The CDR3 is 15 amino acids. CDR1 is KGHSH and CDR2 is LQKENI in the germline V gene. The CDR3 DNA is TGTGCCAGCTCACCCACAGGGGTTTCTAACTATGGCTACACCTTC. Protein product: CASSPTGVSNYGYTF.

CDR3 sequence (DNA): TGTGCCAGCAGTGCAAAATTGTTAGAGTACACCTTC. As protein: CASSAKLLEYTF. The chain links TRBV27 to TRBJ1-2, with no clear D. Trimming left V 5 bases short and J 11 bases short, with 15 bases between. The germline V gene encodes CDR1 MNHEY and CDR2 SMNVEV (reference sequence). The CDR3 is made up of 12 amino acids.

The V call is TRBV6-4, the J call TRBJ1-4, with TRBD1 as a possible D gene (5 bases). Per germline, CDR1 MRHNA and CDR2 SNTAGT. Between the trimmed V and J ends, which lost 6 bases and 0 bases, there was a span of 14 bases. The CDR3 extends over 16 amino acids. CDR3 in amino acids: CASRRAGGATNEKLFF. CDR3 in DNA: TGTGCCAGCAGGCGGGCGGGGGGGGCAACTAATGAAAAACTGTTTTTT.

The rearrangement joins TRBV30 to TRBJ2-2, with no clear D. The germline V and J ends were trimmed by 5 bases and 4 bases, with 5 bases remaining between them. The CDR3 runs 11 residues. The germline V gene has CDR1 GTSNPN and CDR2 SVGIG (reference sequence). CDR3 nucleotide sequence: TGTGCCTGGGGAAGCACCGGGGAGCTGTTTTTT. Amino acids: CAWGSTGELFF.

The sample holds one count of this clone. The chain couples TRBV5-6 to TRBJ1-2; TRBD1 matches 7 bases. V lost 0 bases, J lost 1 base, and 12 bases stayed unmatched. The germline V gene has CDR1 SGHDT and CDR2 YYEEEE. This CDR3 has 18 amino acids. In nucleotides, the CDR3 is TGTGCCAGCAGCTTGGCTATATTTGACAGGGATTATAACTATGGCTACACCTTC. As protein: CASSLAIFDRDYNYGYTF.

The CDR3 sequence is CASSLGRAGELFF. CDR3 in DNA: TGTGCCAGCAGCCTAGGTCGGGCTGGGGAGCTGTTTTTT. The chain joins TRBV5-4 to TRBJ2-2; D not resolved. Trimming took 4 bases from V and 8 from J, leaving 12 bases between them. Looked up from germline, CDR1 is SGHNT and CDR2 is YYREEE (reference sequence). The CDR3 length is 13 residues.

The chain combines TRBV29-1 with TRBJ1-2; 7 bases are shared with TRBD1. Germline trimming cut 6 bases from V and 4 bases from J; bases unmatched to any gene: 8. In germline, CDR1 is SQVTM, CDR2 ANQGSEA. This CDR3 spans 13 amino acids. The CDR3 protein is CSVPDRIGYGYTF. The CDR3 nucleotides are TGCAGCGTGCCGGACAGGATTGGCTATGGCTACACCTTC.

V gene TRBV7-3 combines with J gene TRBJ1-2; D gene unclear. The CDR3 has 14 residues. Trimming removed 7 bases at V and 2 bases at J, with 14 bases between. Per germline, CDR1 SGHTA and CDR2 FQGTGA. CDR3 nucleotide sequence: TGTGCCAGCATCCCAATGGGCGGGAACTATGGCTACACCTTC. Translated: CASIPMGGNYGYTF. Drawing the rest from reference TRBV7-3 and TRBJ1-2, the complete variable domain is GAGVSQTPSNKVTEKGKYVELRCDPISGHTALYWYRQSLGQGPEFLIYFQGTGAADDSGLPNDRFFAVRPEGSVSTLKIQRTERGDSAVYLCASIPMGGNYGYTFGSGTRLTVV.

This chain joins TRBV5-1 and TRBJ2-7, with D tentatively TRBD2 (5 bases). There are 12 residues in the CDR3. CDR1 is SGHRS, CDR2 YFSETQ, per germline. V lost 6 bases to trimming and J lost 3 bases, with 10 bases between them. The CDR3 DNA sequence: TGCGCCAGCAACCAAGCGGTCTACGAGCAGTACGTC. Its protein product is CASNQAVYEQYV.

For the CDR3, the DNA is TGTGCCAGCAGAATTGACAGGGGAAGGGAGCTGTTTTTT. Protein sequence: CASRIDRGRELFF. J is TRBJ2-2 and V is TRBV28, with 8 bases lining up with TRBD1. Germline V lookup: CDR1 MDHEN, CDR2 SYDVKM. The CDR3 is 13 residues long. Unmatched junction bases numbered 6, after V lost 6 bases and J lost 9 bases.

The genes are TRBV7-7 and TRBJ2-1; 15 bases are a match to TRBD2. The V segment lost 5 bases and the J segment 8 bases; nucleotides outside the gene matches: 7. There are 16 residues in the CDR3. Germline loops: CDR1 SSHAT, CDR2 FNYEAQ (reference sequence). The CDR3 reads CASSPGLAGGQDEQFF. As DNA, the CDR3 is TGTGCCAGCAGCCCAGGACTAGCGGGGGGGCAAGATGAGCAGTTCTTC.

V is TRBV5-1 and J is TRBJ2-5; 13 bases are shared with TRBD2. The CDR3 consists of 17 residues. V was pared by 1 base and J by 5 bases, with 8 bases of the junction left unmatched. In germline, CDR1 is SGHRS, CDR2 YFSETQ. The CDR3 region has the DNA TGCGCCAGCAGCTTGACTAGCGGGGGGGCCCTTTTGGAGACCCAGTACTTC. Its protein is CASSLTSGGALLETQYF.

V is TRBV24-1 and J is TRBJ2-1, with 15 bases matching TRBD2. Unmatched junction bases numbered 7, after V lost 4 bases and J lost 7 bases. The germline V gene encodes CDR1 KGHDR and CDR2 SFDVKD. This CDR3 comprises 17 residues. The CDR3 here is CATSETGLAGGGNEQFF. The CDR3 DNA follows: TGTGCCACCAGTGAAACGGGACTAGCGGGGGGAGGTAATGAGCAGTTCTTC.

The V and J genes are TRBV6-2 or TRBV6-3 and TRBJ2-3, with TRBD2 matching 10 bases. V lost 1 base to trimming and J lost 9 bases; unmatched junction nucleotides: 10. The germline CDR1 and CDR2 sequences are MNHEY and SVGEGT. The CDR3 is 16 amino acids. The CDR3 nucleotides read TGTGCCAGCAGTTACTGGGGGGCTAGCGGGGGAGGAACGCAGTATTTT. Protein product: CASSYWGASGGGTQYF.

The chain uses TRBV3-1 (or the pseudogene TRBV3-2) and TRBJ2-7, with 7 bases aligning to TRBD2. CDR3 length: 16 amino acids. J was trimmed by 2 bases and V by 0 bases; bases with no gene match: 7. Germline lookup yields CDR1 LGHDT and CDR2 YNNKEL (reference sequence). This CDR3 is CASSQDSASGTYEQYF. CDR3 DNA sequence: TGTGCCAGCAGCCAAGATTCGGCTAGCGGCACCTACGAGCAGTACTTC.

The CDR3 nucleotides are TGCGCCAGCAGCTTGGAGTCAGGGGTGGTGAGTGAAGCTTTCTTT. This translates into CASSLESGVVSEAFF. This rearrangement joins TRBV5-1 to TRBJ1-1, with D tentatively TRBD1 (6 bases). The germline CDR1 and CDR2 sequences are SGHRS and YFSETQ. There are 15 residues in the CDR3. The germline V and J ends were trimmed by 0 bases and 7 bases, with 16 bases remaining between them.

This clone was seen once. The chain couples TRBV13 to TRBJ1-1; 10 nucleotides align to TRBD1. Germline loops: CDR1 PRHDT, CDR2 FYEKMQ (reference sequence). Trimming at V came to 4 bases and at J to 0 bases, leaving 8 bases not matched to a gene. The CDR3 loop spans 17 amino acids. The CDR3 sequence: CASSSSPGTGVNTEAFF. The CDR3 DNA follows: TGTGCCAGCAGCTCCAGTCCCGGGACAGGGGTGAACACTGAAGCTTTCTTT.

This chain connects TRBV25-1 to TRBJ2-5; 8 bases fit TRBD1. Germline loops: CDR1 MGHDK, CDR2 SYGVNS. The junction had 2 bases not matched to a gene; V was cut back by 2 bases and J by 3 bases. The CDR3 loop spans 14 amino acids. The CDR3 bases are TGTGCCAGCAGTGAAGACAGGGGAGAAGAGACCCAGTACTTC. This gives the protein CASSEDRGEETQYF.

The rearrangement uses TRBV2 and TRBJ2-2; D possibly corresponds to TRBD1 (5 bases). V lost 7 bases to trimming and J lost 2 bases, with 11 bases between them. The CDR3 extends over 14 amino acids. Germline loops: CDR1 SNHLY, CDR2 FYNNEI. The CDR3 DNA sequence: TGTGCCAGCAAGGTACAGGCCAACACCGGGGAGCTGTTTTTT. It codes for CASKVQANTGELFF.

This clone was recorded only once. The chain couples TRBV7-3 to TRBJ2-1; 8 bases map to TRBD2. The length of the CDR3 is 15 residues. Per the germline V gene, CDR1 is SGHTA and CDR2 is FQGTGA. The J segment lost 10 bases and the V segment lost 1 base, leaving 9 bases of the junction unmatched. CDR3 in amino acids: CASSLRSSGGPEQFF. The CDR3 nucleotides read TGTGCCAGCAGCTTAAGATCTTCGGGGGGGCCGGAGCAGTTCTTC.

The genes are TRBV14 and TRBJ1-6; maybe TRBD1 (5 bases). Per the germline V gene, CDR1 is SGHDN and CDR2 is FVKESK. Deletions cut 3 bases from V and 7 bases from J, with 16 bases between. The CDR3 extends over 16 amino acids. The CDR3 here is CASSQKSRDQNSPLHF. The CDR3 nucleotides are TGTGCCAGCAGCCAGAAGAGCCGGGACCAAAATTCACCCCTCCACTTT.